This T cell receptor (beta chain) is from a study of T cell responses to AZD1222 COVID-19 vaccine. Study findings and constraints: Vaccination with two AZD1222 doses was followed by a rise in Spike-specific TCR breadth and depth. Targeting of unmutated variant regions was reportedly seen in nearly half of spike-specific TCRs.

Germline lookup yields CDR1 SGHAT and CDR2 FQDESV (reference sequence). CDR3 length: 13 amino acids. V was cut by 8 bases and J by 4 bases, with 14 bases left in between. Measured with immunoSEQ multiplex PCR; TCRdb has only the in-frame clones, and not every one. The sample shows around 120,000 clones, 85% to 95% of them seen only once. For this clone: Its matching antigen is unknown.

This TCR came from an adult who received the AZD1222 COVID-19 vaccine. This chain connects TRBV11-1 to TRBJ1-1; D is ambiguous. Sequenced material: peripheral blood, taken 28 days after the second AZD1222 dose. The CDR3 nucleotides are TGTGCCAGCGCGGACCCCCTAAGCACTGAAGCTTTCTTT. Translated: CASADPLSTEAFF.